There are many counts of the clone carrying this TCR beta chain. This sample stems from a study of quantifying T cell responses using KT2 cells. The overall study: cDNA was made from DNase-treated RNA using alpha and beta constant primers.

V was clipped by 6 bases and J by 2 bases, with 8 bases between them. The germline V gene has CDR1 SNHLY and CDR2 FYNNEI. The CDR3 extends over 12 amino acids. Unfractionated PBMC were spiked with known numbers of KT2 clone cells. The cDNA 3' end received a ligated oligonucleotide with a UMI. An equimolar mix of RC1.1 and RC1.2 primed the beta chain across TRBC1 and TRBC2. TCRdb recomputed calls from the UMI-ligation and nested PCR reads with MiXCR, one row per CDR3 protein. Found here are about 33,000 distinct CDR3 sequences, 10% of them singletons; the top ten hold more than 9.5%. The V and J genes are TRBV2 and TRBJ2-7, with D perhaps matching TRBD2 (5 bases). Sequencing used PBMCs spiked with cells of the T cell clone KT2. The receptor comes from a human donor. CDR3 in amino acids: CASSGAAYEQYF. As DNA, the CDR3 is TGTGCCAGCAGCGGAGCGGCCTACGAGCAGTACTTC.